This T cell receptor beta chain was recorded in a study of identical twins. The study's findings and limits: Conclusions were drawn cross-sectionally by statistical analysis, without following the same donors. Fewer insertions characterized abundant cord blood beta clonotypes, whereas memory repertoires showed none.

Concerning this clonotype: Its antigen is still unknown.

With template switching, a universal primer site was added, and the cDNA carried unique molecular identifiers. MiXCR was run by TCRdb on the 5' RACE reads, yielding one entry per CDR3 protein. The table shows under 900,000 distinct CDR3 sequences, with around 12% occurring only once. J lost 7 bases, V lost 1 base, and 20 bases had no gene match. CDR3 length: 19 amino acids. Germline assignment: CDR1 SGHVS and CDR2 FQNEAQ. This same sample was also taken into another study, of yellow fever vaccine responses in identical twins.

This chain joins TRBV7-8 and TRBJ1-2; TRBD1 matches at 8 bases. Material for sequencing was PBMCs. The TCR sequence derives from a woman younger than 30 in good health. The DNA for the CDR3 is TGTGCCAGCAGCTTAGTACCCAGGGGGCTCAAAGAGGGGGCGCGTGGCTACACCTTC. This gives the protein CASSLVPRGLKEGARGYTF.